The 27 T cell receptor beta chains listed next were all sequenced from one sample in a study of graft-versus-host responses after intestinal transplantation. These receptors lack a known antigen. TCRdb keeps only in-frame clones here, not all; method: immunoSEQ multiplex PCR. The sample holds about 59,000 clones, around 93% seen once. Sequenced here: unstimulated CD4+ T cells sorted from spleen or lymph node cells, sampled before transplant. The receptors were gathered from a human donor who was the organ donor for an intestinal transplant.

The CDR3 loop is CASSHPLGSYNSPLHF. CDR3 in DNA: TGTGCCAGCAGCCACCCCCTAGGGAGCTATAATTCACCCCTCCACTTT. The J gene is TRBJ1-6, the V gene TRBV14; no clear D gene. The CDR3 extends over 16 amino acids. V was shortened by 3 bases and J by 3 bases, with 12 bases between the two germline ends. CDR1 is SGHDN, CDR2 FVKESK, per germline.

The gene calls are TRBV7-2 and TRBJ2-7, with no clear D. Trimming shortened V by 2 bases and J by 4 bases, and 15 bases separated the two germline ends. Per the germline V gene, CDR1 is SGHTA and CDR2 is FQGNSA. The CDR3 is 15 amino acids. The CDR3 loop reads CASSLYPPGKYEQYF. CDR3 in DNA: TGTGCCAGCAGCTTATATCCTCCAGGAAAGTACGAGCAGTACTTC.

The V call is TRBV27, the J call TRBJ2-3; 7 bases fit TRBD2. J gave up 2 bases and V 7 bases, and 6 bases lay outside the gene matches. Per the germline V gene, CDR1 is MNHEY and CDR2 is SMNVEV (reference sequence). CDR3 length: 14 amino acids. The CDR3 is CASNRRGYTDTQYF. In DNA form, the CDR3 reads TGTGCCAGCAACAGGCGGGGGTACACAGATACGCAGTATTTT.

This clone has just one count. This chain connects TRBV12-2 to TRBJ2-7. TRBV12-2 is classified as a pseudogene. CDR3 length: 17 residues. The CDR3 protein is CASRLTPMADHPYEQYF. The CDR3 coding sequence is TGTGCAAGTCGCTTAACTCCAATGGCAGACCATCCTTACGAGCAGTACTTC.

The chain links TRBV6-6 to TRBJ1-2; the D gene is possibly TRBD1 (5 bases). Trimming removed 2 bases at V and 14 bases at J, with 15 bases between. CDR3 size: 12 residues. Germline values: CDR1 MNHNY, CDR2 SVGAGI (reference sequence). For the CDR3, the DNA is TGTGCCAGCAGTTACGGGACTCCGATTTGGACCTTC. This translates into CASSYGTPIWTF.

This chain links TRBV6-5 with TRBJ2-5; perhaps TRBD1 as D (5 bases). The J call may be mistaken, given a closer DNA end match to TRBJ2-7. Per the germline V gene, CDR1 is MNHEY and CDR2 is SVGAGI. The CDR3 is made up of 13 amino acids. The chain's CDR3 is CASSDLQGHEQYF. In nucleotides, the CDR3 is TGTGCCAGCAGTGACCTCCAGGGCCACGAGCAGTACTTC.

This clone occurred once. The V and J genes are TRBV2 and TRBJ2-3, with 10 bases fitting TRBD2. The CDR3 is made up of 15 amino acids. Trimming removed 4 bases from V and 0 bases from J; junction bases left unmatched: 1. The germline V gene encodes CDR1 SNHLY and CDR2 FYNNEI. The CDR3 here is CASSGLAGSTDTQYF. The CDR3 bases are TGTGCCAGCAGTGGACTAGCGGGTAGCACAGATACGCAGTATTTT.

The V gene is TRBV4-3, the J gene TRBJ2-3, with 8 bases matching TRBD2. Germline V gives CDR1 LGHNA, CDR2 YSLEER. V trimming: 2 bases; J trimming: 2 bases; junction bases outside the gene matches: 12. CDR3 size: 18 residues. CDR3 coding DNA: TGCGCCAGCAGCCAATCCCATATAGCGGGGCCCTACACAGATACGCAGTATTTT. Its protein is CASSQSHIAGPYTDTQYF.

The rearrangement links TRBV2 to TRBJ2-5; possible D gene TRBD1, 6 bases. Trimming removed 5 bases from V and 5 bases from J, with 18 bases in between. Germline V gives CDR1 SNHLY, CDR2 FYNNEI. The CDR3 has 15 residues. The CDR3: CASSNQGNRLETQYF. CDR3 DNA: TGTGCCAGCAGTAATCAGGGGAACCGGCTGGAGACCCAGTACTTC.

V gene TRBV5-6 combines with J gene TRBJ2-5, with D uncertain. V lost 4 bases, J lost 5 bases, and 18 bases lay in between. This CDR3 has 15 amino acids. The germline gives CDR1 SGHDT, CDR2 YYEEEE. The CDR3 DNA is TGTGCCAGCAGCGCATGGTCCTCGGGCAGGGAGACCCAGTACTTC. Translation gives CASSAWSSGRETQYF.

The chain employs TRBV10-3 and TRBJ1-2; 12 bases align to TRBD1. This CDR3 contains 18 residues. Trimming took 6 bases from V and 7 from J; bases not matched to a gene: 18. The germline V gene has CDR1 ENHRY and CDR2 SYGVKD. The CDR3 DNA is TGTGCCATCAGCCGCGCTAAACTTCCGGGACAGGGGGCGCTTGGCTACACCTTC. Translated, it gives CAISRAKLPGQGALGYTF.

The table lists this clone with a count of one. The chain links TRBV6-4 to TRBJ2-3; 8 bases line up with TRBD2. Germline CDR1 MRHNA, CDR2 SNTAGT. Germline trimming cut 3 bases from V and 4 bases from J; bases unmatched to any gene: 6. There are 15 residues in the CDR3. CDR3 sequence reads: CASSDTGGPPDTQYF. As DNA, the CDR3 is TGTGCCAGCAGTGATACGGGGGGGCCCCCAGATACGCAGTATTTT.

CDR3 sequence (DNA): TGTGCCAGCAGCTTAGGCTCTAGCGGGGTCTACGAGCAGTACTTC. Encoded protein: CASSLGSSGVYEQYF. The rearrangement uses TRBV7-2 and TRBJ2-7; 9 positions agree with TRBD2. V gave up 1 base and J gave up 3 bases; unmatched junction bases: 4. CDR1 is SGHTA, CDR2 FQGNSA, per germline. This CDR3 is 15 amino acids long.

CDR3 residues: CASSEGQGNYNEQFF. The DNA of the CDR3 is TGTGCCAGCAGTGAGGGACAGGGGAACTACAATGAGCAGTTCTTC. This chain joins TRBV6-1 and TRBJ2-1; 10 nucleotides line up with TRBD1. Per germline, CDR1 MNHNS and CDR2 SASEGT. With V trimmed by 3 bases and J by 3 bases, 2 bases remained unmatched. There are 15 residues in the CDR3.

Note on this clone: Other nucleotide sequences in the sample specify the same CDR3. The chain couples TRBV5-1 to TRBJ2-1; D is perhaps TRBD1 (6 bases). This CDR3 is built from 15 residues. Trimming took off 4 bases at V and 0 bases at J, with 11 bases between the two ends. CDR1 and CDR2 (germline): SGHRS, YFSETQ. In nucleotides, the CDR3 is TGCGCCAGCAGCCCGACGACAGGCTCCTACAATGAGCAGTTCTTC. It specifies CASSPTTGSYNEQFF. Full variable domain (outside the CDR3, taken from reference TRBV5-1 and TRBJ2-1): KAGVTQTPRYLIKTRGQQVTLSCSPISGHRSVSWYQQTPGQGLQFLFEYFSETQRNKGNFPGRFSGRQFSNSRSEMNVSTLELGDSALYLCASSPTTGSYNEQFFGPGTRLTVL.

A single count supports this clone. The chain employs TRBV6-4 and TRBJ2-1, with 8 bases identical to TRBD2. Germline CDR1 reads MRHNA; CDR2 reads SNTAGT. Trimming took 0 bases from V and 12 from J; bases not matched to a gene: 4. CDR3 size: 13 residues. Here the CDR3 DNA reads TGTGCCAGCAGTGACTCGAGTGCGGGGGGGCAGTTCTTC. Residues: CASSDSSAGGQFF.

The J gene is TRBJ2-2, the V gene TRBV10-3, with D tentatively TRBD1 or TRBD2 (5 bases each). The CDR3 extends over 16 amino acids. The V end was cut by 0 bases, the J end by 4 bases, with 12 bases between. Per the germline V gene, CDR1 is ENHRY and CDR2 is SYGVKD. The CDR3 bases are TGTGCCATCAGTGAGTCGGGGCTAGCTCCCACCGGGGAGCTGTTTTTT. Encoded protein: CAISESGLAPTGELFF.

This rearrangement joins TRBV27 to TRBJ2-7; D tentatively fits TRBD1 or TRBD2 (7 bases each). The CDR3 spans 15 residues. V gave up 2 bases and J gave up 3 bases, with 14 bases separating them. Looked up from germline, CDR1 is MNHEY and CDR2 is SMNVEV (reference sequence). The CDR3 nucleotides are TGTGCCAGCAGTTTAGCCAGGGGGGGAAACTACGAGCAGTACTTC. This gives the protein CASSLARGGNYEQYF.

This chain links TRBV2 with TRBJ1-2, with TRBD1 matching 9 bases. CDR3 size: 15 residues. CDR1 and CDR2 (germline): SNHLY, FYNNEI. V trimming: 5 bases; J trimming: 3 bases; junction bases outside the gene matches: 7. This CDR3 is CASSLTGGRDYGYTF. In DNA form, the CDR3 reads TGTGCCAGCAGTTTAACAGGGGGCAGGGACTATGGCTACACCTTC.

The rearrangement links TRBV5-6 to TRBJ2-1; TRBD2 matches at 8 bases. This CDR3 contains 16 residues. V trimming: 1 base; J trimming: 1 base; junction bases outside the gene matches: 4. CDR1 is SGHDT, CDR2 YYEEEE, per germline. The CDR3 sequence: CASSLRAGGSYNEQFF. In nucleotides, the CDR3 is TGTGCCAGCAGCTTGAGGGCGGGGGGATCCTACAATGAGCAGTTCTTC. Full variable domain (outside the CDR3, taken from reference TRBV5-6 and TRBJ2-1): DAGVTQSPTHLIKTRGQQVTLRCSPKSGHDTVSWYQQALGQGPQFIFQYYEEEERQRGNFPDRFSGHQFPNYSSELNVNALLLGDSALYLCASSLRAGGSYNEQFFGPGTRLTVL.

The chain links TRBV7-8 to TRBJ2-1; tentatively, D is TRBD2 (6 bases). CDR1 SGHVS and CDR2 FQNEAQ come from the germline V gene. The V and J ends lost 1 base and 9 bases respectively, with 16 bases between them. This CDR3 comprises 15 residues. The CDR3, as DNA: TGTGCCAGCAGCTTAGAGTCAGGGAGGAAGCTTGAGCAGTTCTTC. Protein product: CASSLESGRKLEQFF.

This clone has a single count. The rearrangement joins TRBV11-2 to TRBJ1-4, with 11 bases lining up with TRBD1. The CDR3 is 14 amino acids. V was pared by 3 bases and J by 7 bases, with 1 base of the junction left unmatched. CDR1 is SGHAT and CDR2 is FQNNGV in the germline V gene. For the CDR3, the DNA is TGTGCCAGCAGCTTTGGACAGGGGGCTGAAAAACTGTTTTTT. As protein: CASSFGQGAEKLFF.

The rearrangement links TRBV6-4 to TRBJ1-2, with D possibly matching TRBD1 (6 bases). The germline gives CDR1 MRHNA, CDR2 SNTAGT. The CDR3 has 15 amino acids. The V and J ends lost 4 bases and 5 bases respectively, with 17 bases between them. CDR3 protein: CASSGQGKVGYGYTF. The CDR3 nucleotides are TGTGCCAGCAGTGGGCAGGGGAAGGTAGGTTATGGCTACACCTTC.

V is TRBV19 and J is TRBJ2-2; 11 bases align to TRBD2. Per the germline V gene, CDR1 is LNHDA and CDR2 is SQIVND (reference sequence). The CDR3 runs to 14 residues. J gave up 5 bases and V 5 bases, and 1 base lay outside the gene matches. CDR3 DNA: TGTGCCAGTAGTCTAGCGGGGGGTACCGGGGAGCTGTTTTTT. It specifies CASSLAGGTGELFF.

The rearrangement links TRBV4-2 to TRBJ2-5; TRBD2 matches at 8 bases. The CDR3 sequence is 15 residues long. Germline V gene sequence: CDR1 LGHNA, CDR2 YNFKEQ. V trimming: 2 bases; J trimming: 5 bases; junction bases outside the gene matches: 7. CDR3 residues: CASSQNTGGPETQYF. The CDR3 nucleotides are TGTGCCAGCAGCCAAAACACGGGGGGGCCGGAGACCCAGTACTTC.

The gene calls are TRBV6-1 and TRBJ2-7, with 12 bases that match TRBD2. The CDR3 covers 18 residues. V shed 3 bases, J shed 4 bases, and the junction held 13 bases outside the gene matches. Per germline, CDR1 MNHNS and CDR2 SASEGT. This CDR3 reads CASSDLAGGLSGPYEQYF. The CDR3 DNA sequence: TGTGCCAGCAGTGACCTAGCGGGGGGGCTCTCGGGCCCTTACGAGCAGTACTTC.

The V call is TRBV18, the J call TRBJ1-1; TRBD1 matches at 10 bases. The CDR3 spans 17 residues. The V gene end was trimmed by 7 bases and the J gene end by 0 bases; junction bases not matched to a gene: 11. The V gene's germline CDR1 is KGHSH and CDR2 LQKENI. CDR3 sequence: CASFSRDRGVVNTEAFF. CDR3 bases: TGTGCCAGCTTCTCACGGGACAGGGGTGTTGTGAACACTGAAGCTTTCTTT.